Listed below are T cell receptor beta chains from one sample, sequenced in a study of blood T cells in healthy people across ages. Each CDR3 protein gets one entry after TCRdb re-called the 5' RACE reads with MiXCR. Here the sample spans fewer than 1.5 million distinct CDR3 sequences, roughly 40% being singletons. The sequenced sample was blood. These receptors were taken from a woman aged 18-29 years in good health. The conserved cysteine and the conserved F or W are not part of the CDR3 here.

v_call	cdr3_aa
TRBV7-2	ASSSSTGQQRSTDTQY
TRBV2	ASSRGWYNEQF
TRBV29-1	SVGGGWVLREAF
TRBV18	ASRSPSYEQY
TRBV20-1	SVIRDLAENTDTQY
TRBV9	ASSVGGRGAQETQY
TRBV7-2	ASSSRTSGIRTDTQY
TRBV20-1	SAPGVAGHNEQY
TRBV20-1	SALAGGGADTQY
TRBV20-1	SALSGAVNTEAF
TRBV9	ASSVGTSGSFGTGELF
TRBV10-3	AISVSFANYGYT